The following is a T cell receptor beta chain sequence with its context. Per the study methods: Quantification of nucleated cells was approximated via reference gene primer amplification. This table comes from immunoSEQ multiplex PCR, and its TCRdb copy is limited to in-frame clones, with some not included. Clone size and V and J calls were adopted from that table, with D and trimming inferred from the DNA. The sample has tens of thousands of clones; roughly 81% are singletons. Germline V gene sequence: CDR1 SSHAT, CDR2 FNYEAQ (reference sequence). The V end lost 1 base, the J end lost 3 bases, and 3 bases lay between the germline ends. The CDR3 contains 13 residues. This specimen belongs to a study of blood T cell repertoires in COVID-19. At the level of the study: Researchers got acute and convalescent COVID-19 samples from the United States, Italy and Spain. PBMCs, B-cell-depleted T cells, or T cells provided the cDNA or gDNA that made up the material.

The origin of this receptor is a woman between 65 and 79 years old in a cohort sampled during active COVID-19. Sequencing was performed on peripheral blood. The chain couples TRBV7-7 to TRBJ2-2; D gene unclear. This CDR3 reads CASSLEHTGELFF. CDR3 nucleotide sequence: TGTGCCAGCAGCTTAGAGCACACCGGGGAGCTGTTTTTT.